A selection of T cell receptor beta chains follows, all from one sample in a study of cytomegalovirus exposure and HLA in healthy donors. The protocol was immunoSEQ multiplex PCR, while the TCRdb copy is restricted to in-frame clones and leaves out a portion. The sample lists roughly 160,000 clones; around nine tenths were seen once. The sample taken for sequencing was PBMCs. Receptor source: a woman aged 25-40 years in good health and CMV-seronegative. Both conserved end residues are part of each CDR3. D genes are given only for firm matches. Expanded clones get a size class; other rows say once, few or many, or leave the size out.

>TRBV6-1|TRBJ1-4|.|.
TGTGCCAGCAGGGGTATCGGGGAATATTTTGGAAAACTGTTTTTT
CASRGIGEYFGKLFF
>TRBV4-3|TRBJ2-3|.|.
TGCGCCAGCAGCCAAGATAAGTGGGGGGGGCGCACAGATACGCAGTATTTT
CASSQDKWGGRTDTQYF
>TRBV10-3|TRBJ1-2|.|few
TGTGCCATCAGTGAGCCCCAGAGGGCTGATGGCTACACCTTC
CAISEPQRADGYTF
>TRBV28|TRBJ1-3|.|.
TGTGCCAGCAGTCCCTTCACAGGGTCAGCCGGAAACACCATATATTTT
CASSPFTGSAGNTIYF
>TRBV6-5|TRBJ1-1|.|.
TGTGCCAGCAGCCGGACAGTGAACACTGAAGCTTTCTTT
CASSRTVNTEAFF
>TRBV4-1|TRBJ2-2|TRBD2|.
TGCGCCAGCAGCCAAGTCTCTAGCGGGAGGGCCGGGGAGCTGTTTTTT
CASSQVSSGRAGELFF
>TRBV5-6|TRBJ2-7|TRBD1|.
TGTGCCAGCAGCCTCAGGACAGGGTATTACGGGGGCTACGAGCAGTACTTC
CASSLRTGYYGGYEQYF
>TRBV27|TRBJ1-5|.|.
TGTGCCAGCAGTCCACGGGAGGGTCAGCCCCAGCATTTT
CASSPREGQPQHF
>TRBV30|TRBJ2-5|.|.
TGTGCCTGGAGTGGGGGTAGGGCGGGCGGTGAGACCCAGTACTTC
CAWSGGRAGGETQYF
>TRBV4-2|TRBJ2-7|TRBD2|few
TGTGCCAGCAGCCAAGATACTAGCGGGAGATTTTACGAGCAGTACTTC
CASSQDTSGRFYEQYF
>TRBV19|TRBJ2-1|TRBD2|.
TGTGCCAGTAACCGACTAGCGGGGGGGATCAATGAGCAGTTCTTC
CASNRLAGGINEQFF
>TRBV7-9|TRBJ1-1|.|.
TGTGCCAGCAGCTTCGGAGGGGAGGTTGAAGCTTTCTTT
CASSFGGEVEAFF
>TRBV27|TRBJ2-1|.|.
TGTGCCAGCAGTTTAGGAGGGCCCACCTACAATGAGCAGTTCTTC
CASSLGGPTYNEQFF
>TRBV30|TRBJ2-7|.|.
TGTGCCTTACTGAGAATCGCGGGGCCCTCCTACGAGCAGTACTTC
CALLRIAGPSYEQYF
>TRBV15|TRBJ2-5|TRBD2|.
TGTGCCACCAGCAGAGAGGGGACTAGCAAGTACTTC
CATSREGTSKYF
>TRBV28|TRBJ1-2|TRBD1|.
TGTGCCAGCAGGGGGACAGGGCTCTATGGCTACACCTTC
CASRGTGLYGYTF
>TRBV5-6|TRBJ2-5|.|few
TGTGCCAGCAGCTTGGGTCTGACAGACACACAAGAGACCCAGTACTTC
CASSLGLTDTQETQYF
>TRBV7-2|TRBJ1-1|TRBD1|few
TGTGCCAGCAGGACAGGGGTCGGGGTTGATGAAGCTTTCTTT
CASRTGVGVDEAFF
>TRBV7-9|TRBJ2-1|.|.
TGTGCCAGCAGCTTAGTACAGTACAATGAGCAGTTCTTC
CASSLVQYNEQFF
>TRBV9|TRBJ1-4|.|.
TGTGCCAGCAGCGGGACAGCTTCATCGGGGGAAAAACTGTTTTTT
CASSGTASSGEKLFF
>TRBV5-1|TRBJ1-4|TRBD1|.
TGCGCCAGCAGCCCTGGGACAGCCCTTAATGAAAAACTGTTTTTT
CASSPGTALNEKLFF
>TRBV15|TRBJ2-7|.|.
TGTGCCACCAGCAGAGTAGGGGCGAATTACGAGCAGTACTTC
CATSRVGANYEQYF
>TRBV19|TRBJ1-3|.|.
TGTGCCAGTAGTATAGATCCCGCGAACACCATATATTTT
CASSIDPANTIYF